Included here is one T cell receptor (beta chain) sequence, with context. The data belong to a study of blood T cell repertoires in COVID-19. Background on the study: The United States, Italy and Spain supplied acute and convalescent COVID-19 samples.

In the original processing: Amplification from reference gene primers served as the basis for estimated nucleated cell counts. The repertoire was sequenced with immunoSEQ multiplex PCR; TCRdb's copy has only in-frame clones and lacks some. That table gives V, J and clone size, and the DNA gave D and trimming. Seen here are about 150,000 clones, more than 85% observed once, and the top ten hold approximately 2.4%. V shed 10 bases and J 5 bases; nucleotides not matched to a gene: 19. The CDR3 is 17 residues long. The germline V gene has CDR1 SGHAT and CDR2 FQNNGV. The rearrangement links TRBV11-2 to TRBJ2-3; 9 nucleotides agree with TRBD2. The material sequenced was peripheral blood. The TCR sequence derives from a woman in her seventies with acute or convalescent COVID-19. The CDR3 DNA is TGTGCCACCCTGAGGGCACTCCGCGGGGGGGCAGTAGATACGCAGTATTTT. Amino acids: CATLRALRGGAVDTQYF.